The T cell receptor beta chain under discussion was sequenced for a study of PD-1 blockade in classical Hodgkin lymphoma. Here immunoSEQ multiplex PCR was the method, and the copy in TCRdb shows in-frame clones only, minus some. The sample gives about 97,000 clones, approximately 90% of which show up once; around 6.6% is in the top ten. With regard to this clone: The antigen is unknown.

Following autologous stem cell transplantation, relapse occurred in every patient, and exposure to brentuximab vedotin varied. Germline trimming cut 5 bases from V and 4 bases from J; bases unmatched to any gene: 6. Germline lookup yields CDR1 SGHVS and CDR2 FQNEAQ. CDR3 length: 14 residues. Whole-study findings and limits: After ASCT, patients who started nivolumab under 1 year later were excluded. Newly diagnosed patients and complete responders had comparable diversity at baseline. In newly diagnosed patients, baseline TCR diversity was reportedly below that of healthy donors.

This TCR came from a human donor with classical Hodgkin lymphoma. Sequencing used peripheral blood mononuclear cells (PBMCs), obtained before the second cycle of nivolumab. The rearrangement links TRBV7-8 to TRBJ2-7; 9 bases are shared with TRBD1. The CDR3 DNA is TGTGCCAGCAGCCACAACAGGGGGCCATACGAGCAGTACTTC. Encoded protein: CASSHNRGPYEQYF.